The sequence of this T cell receptor beta chain was determined in a study of OX40 agonist ivuxolimab in advanced cancers. Overall study context: The dose-escalation cohort had hepatocellular carcinoma, melanoma, renal cell or head and neck cancer.

Clones were sequenced by immunoSEQ multiplex PCR, and TCRdb holds only the in-frame ones, with some missing. The sample yields 55,000 to 75,000 clones, roughly 91% seen once. The V end lost 4 bases, the J end lost 3 bases, and 19 bases lay between the germline ends. This CDR3 is 16 amino acids long. The germline V gene has CDR1 MGHRA and CDR2 YSYEKL. The gene calls are TRBV4-1 and TRBJ2-7; the D gene is possibly TRBD2 (5 bases). The sequencing used CD4+ or CD8+ T cells sorted from blood, collected in a trial of the OX40 agonist ivuxolimab. This TCR derives from an adult with an advanced solid tumor such as melanoma, head and neck, liver or kidney cancer. This chain's CDR3 is CASSLLLGLEDYEQYF. The CDR3 nucleotides read TGCGCCAGCAGCCTACTCCTAGGACTCGAAGACTACGAGCAGTACTTC.